This TCR beta chain was identified in a study of T cells in Graves' hyperthyroidism and ophthalmopathy (dated by TCRdb to between 2019 and 2020). Turning to the overall study: Peripheral blood was collected at initial diagnosis, before any treatment. Whether ophthalmopathy could be predicted prospectively was tested in an independent validation cohort made up of under 20 hyperthyroidism patients plus 17 patients who later progressed to ophthalmopathy. TCR V-J signatures able to tell the groups apart were searched for in a discovery cohort of 100 patients, of whom about 40 had Graves' ophthalmopathy and roughly 58 had stable Graves' hyperthyroidism. The paper reports TCR Vbeta CDR3 sequencing of over 120 peripheral blood samples: approximately 43 ophthalmopathy, approximately 74 hyperthyroidism and roughly 17 progressor patients. After blood sampling, hyperthyroidism patients were treated with methimazole at a starting dose of 30 mg daily, and ophthalmopathy patients were treated with high-dose intravenous methylprednisolone. The 85 to 100 discovery patients were divided at random into training and test sets in a 7:3 ratio. Thyroid tissue and blood T-cell repertoires from more than 5 Graves' hyperthyroidism patients were also compared in the study.

Points the paper makes about the study in general: Most expanded thyroid clonotypes (frequency above 0.001) were also found in blood, which suggests that blood repertoires may mirror thyroid immune responses. In validation, the model predicted progression to ophthalmopathy with 55% to 71% sensitivity and over 72% specificity, a median of around six months before onset. No statistical method was used to set the sample size in advance, and investigators knew the group allocation. A 13 V-J signature model separated ophthalmopathy from stable hyperthyroidism, with around 91% sensitivity and approximately 81% specificity in cross-validation and 80%/75% in testing.

This clonotype occurred many times. Its binding antigen is unknown. The sample holds no much larger clone one base away, and base qualities are not on file. The TCR beta CDR3 regions were amplified from the RNA transcripts. The first round of RT-PCR for the TCR CDR3 was performed with the HTBI primer set and the Qiagen OneStep RT-PCR kit. Libraries were constructed in a second round of multiplex PCR, after which size selection and purification were performed. Paired-end sequencing of the libraries was performed with 100 bp reads on an Illumina HiSeq2000. The paper's processing steps were these. Raw data were processed with SOAPnuke, discarding reads with adapters, uncalled bases, mean Phred below 15, or no exact constant-primer or identifier match. COPE v1.2.5 was used to merge high-quality paired reads, and clonotypes were defined as unique nucleotide sequences. MiTCR v1.1 was used to align clonotypes to the IMGT TRBV, TRBD and TRBJ reference segments. Analysis was restricted to V-J combinations with a frequency above 0.0001, which covered 98% to 99.2% of repertoires. The TCS score was defined as the ratio of F50 (clonal expansion) to E x V (chaos), calculated using BLOSUM62-based TCRdist between CDR3 peptides within each V-J. Welch's t-statistics and random forest reduced some 510 V-J features to 10 to 15, which were used in a naive Bayes classifier (R e1071). The public reads were run again by TCRdb, first through fastp at Q25 and then through MiXCR, and only productive beta chains were kept. Each CDR3 protein appears once, grouped with its most common genes and DNA. The authors' filters were not applied to this entry. The sample table shows 400,000 to 600,000 distinct CDR3 sequences, and around 20% are seen once. Of the sample, 26% falls within the top ten clones.

Stable Graves' hyperthyroidism was defined as no progression to ophthalmopathy during 18 months of follow-up. Hyperthyroidism patients were newly diagnosed, with disease duration under 2 months, and aged 18 to 65 years. Any patient with an uncontrolled infection, another autoimmune disease, pregnancy or lactation was excluded. Clinical symptoms, serum thyroxine and TRAb, thyroid ultrasound, and orbital computed tomography formed the basis for the diagnoses. Ficoll-Paque density gradient centrifugation was used to isolate PBMCs from about 9.4 ml of fresh peripheral blood. Total RNA was extracted using Trizol reagent, and RNA quality was assessed on an Agilent 2100 Bioanalyzer. CDR1 and CDR2 are drawn from the germline V gene: MNHNS, SASEGT. From its cysteine to its phenylalanine, the CDR3 spans 14 amino acids. Of all the DNA, just the CDR3 is kept, 42 bases in frame from base 1. Trimming costs V 3 bases and J 4 bases, and their ends lie 13 bases apart.

The sequenced sample consisted of blood. This TCR derives from a man aged 18 to 30 with Graves' hyperthyroidism. This chain joins TRBV6-1 to TRBJ2-7; 5 matching bases give a weak D call of TRBD2. Here is the DNA: TGTGCCAGCAGTGAGGCAGCGGCGGGTTACGAGCAGTACTTC. Protein translation: CASSEAAAGYEQYF.